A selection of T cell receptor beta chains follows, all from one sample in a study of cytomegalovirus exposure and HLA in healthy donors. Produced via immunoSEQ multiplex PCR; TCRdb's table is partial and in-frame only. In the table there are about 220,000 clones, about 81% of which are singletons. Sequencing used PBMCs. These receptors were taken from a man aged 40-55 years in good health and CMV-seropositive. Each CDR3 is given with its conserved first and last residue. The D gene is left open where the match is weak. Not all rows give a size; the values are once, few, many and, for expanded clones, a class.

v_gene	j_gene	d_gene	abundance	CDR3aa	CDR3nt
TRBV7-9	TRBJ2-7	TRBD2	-	CASSLAPRLADSYEQYF	TGTGCCAGCAGCTTAGCGCCTCGCCTAGCGGACTCCTACGAGCAGTACTTC
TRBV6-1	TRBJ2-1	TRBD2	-	CASSELAVSYNEQFF	TGTGCCAGCAGTGAACTAGCGGTCTCCTACAATGAGCAGTTCTTC
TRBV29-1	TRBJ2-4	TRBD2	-	CSVGGLAGPTRENIQYF	TGCAGCGTTGGGGGACTAGCGGGACCAACGAGAGAAAACATTCAGTACTTC
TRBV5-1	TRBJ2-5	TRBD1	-	CASSRGQGYETQYF	TGCGCCAGCAGCCGGGGACAGGGGTATGAGACCCAGTACTTC
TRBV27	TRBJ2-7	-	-	CASSSSYEQYF	TGTGCCAGCAGTTCTAGCTACGAGCAGTACTTC
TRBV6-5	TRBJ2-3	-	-	CASSYFGAEDTDTQYF	TGTGCCAGCAGTTACTTCGGAGCGGAAGACACAGATACGCAGTATTTT
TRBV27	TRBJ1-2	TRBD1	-	CASSLKGTGSYGYTF	TGTGCCAGCAGTTTAAAAGGGACAGGATCGTATGGCTACACCTTC
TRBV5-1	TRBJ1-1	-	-	CASSLARQNTEAFF	TGCGCCAGCAGCTTGGCCCGACAGAACACTGAAGCTTTCTTT
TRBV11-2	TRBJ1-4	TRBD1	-	CASSLTGGGEKLFF	TGTGCCAGCAGCCTTACAGGGGGAGGCGAAAAACTGTTTTTT
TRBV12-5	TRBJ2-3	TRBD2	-	CASGGTTDTQYF	TGTGCCTCGGGGGGGACGACAGATACGCAGTATTTT
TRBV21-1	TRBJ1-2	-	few	CASSNPQGKDGYTF	TGTGCCAGCAGCAATCCACAGGGGAAGGATGGCTACACCTTC
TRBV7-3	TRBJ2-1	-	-	CASSPDSAGVNEQFF	TGTGCCAGCAGCCCCGATTCGGCAGGGGTCAATGAGCAGTTCTTC
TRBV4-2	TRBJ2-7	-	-	CASSQDRGRVSYEQYF	TGTGCCAGCAGCCAAGATAGGGGCAGGGTATCCTACGAGCAGTACTTC
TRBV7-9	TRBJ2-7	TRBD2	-	CASSPGGGVGEQYF	TGTGCCAGCAGCCCGGGAGGGGGAGTGGGAGAGCAGTACTTC
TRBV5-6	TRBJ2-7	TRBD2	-	CASSLVNSGRAYEQYF	TGTGCCAGCAGCTTGGTTAATAGCGGGAGAGCCTACGAGCAGTACTTC
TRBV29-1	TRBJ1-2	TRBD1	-	CSVAGTGGSYGYTF	TGCAGCGTTGCCGGGACAGGGGGGAGCTATGGCTACACCTTC
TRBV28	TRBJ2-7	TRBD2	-	CASKLAGESSYEQYF	TGTGCCAGCAAACTAGCGGGAGAGTCGTCCTACGAGCAGTACTTC
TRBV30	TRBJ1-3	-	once	CAWRVRGNTIYF	TGTGCCTGGAGGGTGCGCGGAAACACCATATATTTT
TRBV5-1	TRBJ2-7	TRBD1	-	CASSLQPEGAGYEQYF	TGCGCCAGCAGCTTGCAGCCTGAGGGGGCGGGTTACGAGCAGTACTTC
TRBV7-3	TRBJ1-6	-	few	CASSLLGGYNSPLHF	TGTGCCAGCAGCTTACTAGGGGGTTACAATTCACCCCTCCACTTT
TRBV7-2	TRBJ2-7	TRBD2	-	CASSSFRTSGSEQYF	TGTGCCAGCAGCTCCTTCCGGACTAGCGGGAGCGAGCAGTACTTC
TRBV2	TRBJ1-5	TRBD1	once	CASSPTGGNQPQHF	TGTGCCAGCAGCCCGACAGGGGGCAATCAGCCCCAGCATTTT
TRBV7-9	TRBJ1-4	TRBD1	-	CASSRRLDRENEKLFF	TGTGCCAGCAGCCGTCGTCTAGACAGGGAGAATGAAAAACTGTTTTTT
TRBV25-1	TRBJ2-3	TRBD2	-	CASTRGLSTDTQYF	TGTGCCAGCACGAGGGGACTAAGCACAGATACGCAGTATTTT
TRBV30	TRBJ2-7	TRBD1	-	CACDQGACEQYF	TGTGCCTGTGATCAGGGGGCATGCGAGCAGTACTTC
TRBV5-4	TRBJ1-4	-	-	CASSSRPGEKLFF	TGTGCCAGCAGCAGCCGACCGGGTGAAAAACTGTTTTTT
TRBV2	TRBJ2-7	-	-	CASSEVNFYEQYF	TGTGCCAGCAGTGAAGTTAACTTCTACGAGCAGTACTTC
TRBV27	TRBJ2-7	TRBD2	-	CASSLLAGGVTYEQYF	TGTGCCAGCAGTTTACTAGCGGGAGGGGTCACCTACGAGCAGTACTTC
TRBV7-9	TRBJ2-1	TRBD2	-	CASISGGSRNNEQFF	TGTGCCAGCATCTCTGGCGGGAGTAGAAACAATGAGCAGTTCTTC
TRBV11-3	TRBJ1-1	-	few	CASSLGVSTEAFF	TGTGCCAGCAGCTTAGGTGTGAGCACTGAAGCTTTCTTT
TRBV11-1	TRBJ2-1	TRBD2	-	CASSLFASGSNEQFF	TGTGCCAGCAGCTTGTTTGCTAGCGGGAGCAATGAGCAGTTCTTC
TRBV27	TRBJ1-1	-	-	CASSTIGGNTEAFF	TGTGCCAGCAGTACTATAGGAGGGAACACTGAAGCTTTCTTT
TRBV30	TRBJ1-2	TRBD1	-	CAWKAGGLPGYGYTF	TGTGCCTGGAAAGCAGGGGGCCTCCCTGGGTATGGCTACACCTTC
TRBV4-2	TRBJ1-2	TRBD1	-	CASSSRQGGYYGYTF	TGTGCCAGCAGCTCTCGACAGGGAGGATACTATGGCTACACCTTC
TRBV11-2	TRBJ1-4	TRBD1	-	CASSEWGDRYRTNEKLFF	TGTGCCAGCAGCGAGTGGGGGGACAGATACAGAACTAATGAAAAACTGTTTTTT
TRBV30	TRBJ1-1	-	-	CAWIFGVTNTEAFF	TGTGCCTGGATCTTCGGGGTAACGAACACTGAAGCTTTCTTT
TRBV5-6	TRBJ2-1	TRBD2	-	CASSFQRDSVYNEQFF	TGTGCCAGCAGCTTCCAGCGGGACTCGGTATACAATGAGCAGTTCTTC
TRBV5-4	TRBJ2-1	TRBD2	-	CASSPLRTSGWGGPGNEQFF	TGTGCCAGCAGCCCCCTTCGGACTAGCGGGTGGGGGGGTCCGGGGAATGAGCAGTTCTTC
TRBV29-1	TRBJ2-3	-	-	CSAKAGRSTDTQYF	TGCAGCGCGAAGGCTGGGAGAAGCACAGATACGCAGTATTTT
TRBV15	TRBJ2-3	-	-	CATSRDPRDTQYF	TGTGCCACCAGCAGAGACCCCCGAGATACGCAGTATTTT
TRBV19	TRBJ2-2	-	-	CASSPSGPNTGELFF	TGTGCCAGTAGCCCGTCGGGTCCCAACACCGGGGAGCTGTTTTTT